The rows below give T cell receptor beta chains drawn from one sample of a study of identical twins. Using its own MiXCR run on the 5' RACE reads, TCRdb lists one record per CDR3 protein. The table has 600,000 to 700,000 distinct CDR3 sequences, 21% seen once; the top ten hold about 4.3%. This sample also belongs to another study, concerning T cells expressing NK-cell markers.

Sample: PBMCs. All receptors come from a woman aged 18-30 years in good health. Both conserved end residues are part of each CDR3. D genes are given only for firm matches. Rows give clone size only sometimes, using once, few, many, or a class for an expanded clone.

D	V	J	size	CDR3	DNA
TRBD1	TRBV5-1	TRBJ2-2	NA	CASSLVGQGNGELFF	TGCGCCAGCAGCTTGGTTGGACAGGGCAATGGGGAGCTGTTTTTT
TRBD2	TRBV4-1	TRBJ2-1	few	CASSQPTSGGNEQFF	TGCGCCAGCAGCCAACCTACTAGCGGGGGTAATGAGCAGTTCTTC
NA	TRBV10-3	TRBJ2-6	few	CAITGRGANVLTF	TGTGCCATCACGGGGAGGGGGGCCAACGTCCTGACTTTC
NA	TRBV13	TRBJ2-2	many	CASSLVANTGELFF	TGTGCCAGCAGCTTAGTAGCGAACACCGGGGAGCTGTTTTTT
NA	TRBV7-2	TRBJ1-1	many	CASSPWSNTEAFF	TGTGCCAGCAGCCCATGGTCGAACACTGAAGCTTTCTTT
NA	TRBV20-1	TRBJ2-7	few	CSAAGKIYEQYF	TGCAGTGCGGCAGGGAAAATTTACGAGCAGTACTTC
NA	TRBV5-6	TRBJ1-1	NA	CASSLAYPLNTEAFF	TGTGCCAGCAGCTTGGCCTACCCACTGAACACTGAAGCTTTCTTT
NA	TRBV12-3/TRBV12-4	TRBJ1-1	many	CASTSFTNTEAFF	TGTGCCAGCACCTCTTTCACGAACACTGAAGCTTTCTTT
NA	TRBV10-1	TRBJ2-1	few	CASSDQSQGNEQFF	TGCGCCAGCAGTGACCAATCGCAGGGCAATGAGCAGTTCTTC
NA	TRBV7-9	TRBJ2-5	few	CASSLTRREAETQYF	TGTGCCAGCAGCTTAACACGGAGAGAGGCGGAGACCCAGTACTTC
NA	TRBV15	TRBJ2-1	NA	CATGLTSLSYNEQFF	TGTGCCACCGGTTTGACTTCGCTCTCCTACAATGAGCAGTTCTTC
NA	TRBV10-3	TRBJ1-2	NA	CAISERVGGYTF	TGTGCCATCAGTGAGAGGGTAGGAGGCTACACCTTC
TRBD2	TRBV20-1	TRBJ2-1	few	CSARLLAGGSEQFF	TGCAGTGCTAGATTACTAGCGGGAGGTTCTGAGCAGTTCTTC
NA	TRBV9	TRBJ2-7	few	CASSPGAGDFYEQYF	TGTGCCAGCAGCCCCGGGGCAGGAGATTTCTACGAGCAGTACTTC
NA	TRBV12-3/TRBV12-4	TRBJ1-2	NA	CASTSGPIVGYTF	TGTGCCAGCACCTCCGGTCCCATCGTCGGCTACACCTTC
TRBD2	TRBV6-6	TRBJ2-3	few	CASSAGAGDTQYF	TGTGCCAGCTCAGCGGGGGCTGGAGATACGCAGTATTTT
NA	TRBV5-5	TRBJ2-4	few	CASSPAGTLAKNIQYF	TGTGCCAGCAGCCCAGCAGGAACCCTAGCCAAAAACATTCAGTACTTC
NA	TRBV20-1	TRBJ2-7	few	CSAPDLGENEQYF	TGCAGTGCCCCCGATCTCGGGGAAAACGAGCAGTACTTC
NA	TRBV24-1	TRBJ1-1	NA	CATSGPGNTEAFF	TGTGCCACCAGTGGTCCGGGAAACACTGAAGCTTTCTTT
NA	TRBV9	TRBJ2-7	once	CASSVSSPAYEQYF	TGTGCCAGCAGCGTCAGTAGTCCTGCCTACGAGCAGTACTTC
NA	TRBV4-2	TRBJ2-1	few	CASSQTINTYNEQFF	TGTGCCAGCAGCCAAACAATAAATACCTACAATGAGCAGTTCTTC
TRBD2	TRBV7-2	TRBJ2-3	few	CASSWGGATQYF	TGTGCCAGCAGCTGGGGAGGGGCTACGCAGTATTTT
NA	TRBV18	TRBJ1-5	few	CASSIADNQPQHF	TGTGCCAGCTCAATCGCCGATAATCAGCCCCAGCATTTT
TRBD1	TRBV13	TRBJ1-2	few	CASSQTGQGKHGYTF	TGTGCCAGCAGCCAGACGGGACAGGGAAAACACGGCTACACCTTC
NA	TRBV2	TRBJ1-1	many	CASSVLEGNTEAFF	TGTGCCAGCAGTGTCCTGGAGGGGAACACTGAAGCTTTCTTT
TRBD2	TRBV20-1	TRBJ2-1	few	CSYTRTSGIDEQFF	TGCAGTTACACTAGGACTAGCGGGATCGATGAGCAGTTCTTC
TRBD2	TRBV20-1	TRBJ2-1	NA	CSARIAGADNEQFF	TGCAGTGCTAGAATAGCGGGGGCCGACAATGAGCAGTTCTTC
NA	TRBV7-9	TRBJ1-5	NA	CASSKTGMGQPQHF	TGTGCCAGCAGCAAAACGGGGATGGGGCAGCCCCAGCATTTT
TRBD2	TRBV6-5	TRBJ2-3	NA	CASSYSGTSLSTDTQYF	TGTGCCAGCAGTTACTCCGGGACTAGCCTAAGCACAGATACGCAGTATTTT
TRBD2	TRBV27	TRBJ2-5	NA	CASTSGLAGEETQYF	TGTGCCAGCACCTCGGGACTAGCGGGAGAAGAGACCCAGTACTTC
NA	TRBV9	TRBJ1-2	NA	CASRGVYGYTF	TGTGCCAGCAGAGGGGTGTATGGCTACACCTTC
NA	TRBV28	TRBJ2-1	NA	CAIRTDNNEQFF	TGTGCCATTCGGACGGACAACAATGAGCAGTTCTTC
NA	TRBV20-1	TRBJ1-1	NA	CSARSTGNTEAFF	TGCAGTGCTAGAAGTACAGGGAACACTGAAGCTTTCTTT
NA	TRBV6-5	TRBJ2-2	NA	CASSYQWGGELFF	TGTGCCAGCAGTTACCAGTGGGGCGGGGAGCTGTTTTTT
NA	TRBV4-2	TRBJ2-7	NA	CASSPWQSYEQYF	TGTGCCAGCAGCCCCTGGCAATCCTACGAGCAGTACTTC
NA	TRBV5-1	TRBJ2-5	many	CASSYTGPHVDQETQYF	TGCGCCAGCAGCTACACAGGGCCGCATGTCGACCAAGAGACCCAGTACTTC
NA	TRBV12-3/TRBV12-4	TRBJ2-3	few	CASSSRARGSTDTQYF	TGTGCCAGCAGTTCCCGGGCTAGAGGGAGCACAGATACGCAGTATTTT
NA	TRBV7-2	TRBJ1-1	few	CASSPEIGGNTEAFF	TGTGCCAGCAGCCCCGAGATAGGGGGGAACACTGAAGCTTTCTTT
NA	TRBV5-1	TRBJ2-2	many	CASSPPGRYTGELFF	TGCGCCAGCAGCCCTCCGGGACGGTACACCGGGGAGCTGTTTTTT
TRBD1	TRBV5-1	TRBJ2-7	NA	CASSNRPGQNYEQYF	TGCGCCAGCTCCAATCGGCCGGGACAGAACTACGAGCAGTACTTC
TRBD1	TRBV5-5	TRBJ2-7	NA	CASSRGQGGYEQYF	TGTGCCAGCAGCCGGGGACAGGGAGGCTACGAGCAGTACTTC
NA	TRBV5-1	TRBJ2-7	few	CASSLYPISSSYEQYF	TGCGCCAGCAGCCTATACCCTATTTCCAGCTCCTACGAGCAGTACTTC
TRBD2	TRBV20-1	TRBJ2-1	many	CSASDGLAGNEQFF	TGCAGTGCTAGTGACGGACTAGCGGGAAATGAGCAGTTCTTC
NA	TRBV27	TRBJ2-5	NA	CASSPGRERGRETQYF	TGTGCCAGCAGTCCCGGCCGGGAGAGGGGGCGGGAGACCCAGTACTTC
NA	TRBV19	TRBJ2-7	NA	CASSNRDVGYEQYF	TGTGCCAGTAGTAACAGGGACGTGGGCTACGAGCAGTACTTC
NA	TRBV12-3/TRBV12-4	TRBJ2-7	few	CASSLRESGYEQYF	TGTGCCAGCTCTCTCCGGGAGAGCGGCTACGAGCAGTACTTC
NA	TRBV20-1	TRBJ2-3	few	CSATQDPRRTDTQYF	TGCAGTGCTACCCAGGACCCGAGACGCACAGATACGCAGTATTTT
NA	TRBV10-3	TRBJ1-2	few	CAISGPRAGYGYTF	TGTGCCATCAGTGGGCCAAGGGCGGGCTATGGCTACACCTTC
TRBD1	TRBV20-1	TRBJ1-4	few	CSASRTGGSNEKLFF	TGCAGTGCTAGTCGGACAGGGGGTTCTAATGAAAAACTGTTTTTT
NA	TRBV3-1	TRBJ2-7	once	CAPPSEGLIGEQYF	TGTGCCCCCCCTTCGGAGGGACTTATTGGGGAGCAGTACTTC
TRBD1	TRBV12-3/TRBV12-4	TRBJ1-5	NA	CASRPTGLSNQPQHF	TGTGCCAGCAGACCGACAGGGCTTAGCAATCAGCCCCAGCATTTT
TRBD2	TRBV20-1	TRBJ2-1	few	CSASSRRGGQFF	TGCAGTGCTAGCTCCCGGCGGGGGGGGCAGTTCTTC
TRBD2	TRBV12-3/TRBV12-4	TRBJ2-3	few	CASTSGGGDTQYF	TGTGCCAGTACTAGCGGGGGGGGAGATACGCAGTATTTT
TRBD2	TRBV11-2	TRBJ2-3	NA	CASSSPLAGTTLMTDTQYF	TGTGCCAGCAGCTCGCCACTAGCGGGCACGACACTTATGACAGATACGCAGTATTTT
TRBD1	TRBV12-3/TRBV12-4	TRBJ1-2	many	CASSLALQGAIRYGYTF	TGTGCCAGCAGTTTAGCGCTGCAGGGGGCGATTCGCTATGGCTACACCTTC
NA	TRBV10-3	TRBJ2-2	NA	CAISEATGELFF	TGTGCCATCAGTGAGGCCACCGGGGAGCTGTTTTTT
NA	TRBV12-3/TRBV12-4	TRBJ1-2	few	CASSHPKRGYTF	TGTGCCAGCAGCCACCCGAAGAGAGGCTACACCTTC
NA	TRBV25-1	TRBJ1-2	few	CASSGRGNYGYTF	TGTGCCAGCAGTGGACGGGGGAACTATGGCTACACCTTC